Following are 22 T cell receptor beta chains from one sample sequenced in a study of neoadjuvant anti-PD-1 for oral cavity cancer. TCRdb's table, derived via immunoSEQ multiplex PCR, lists solely in-frame clones and lacks some. The profile shows about 12,000 clones, about 71% of them singletons. Time point here: after neoadjuvant nivolumab, at surgical resection. The sequences come from PBMCs, collected after nivolumab (anti-PD-1) treatment. The receptors derive from a person aged 40 to 85 with oral cavity squamous cell carcinoma.

Worth noting for this clone: Other DNA sequences from this sample encode an identical CDR3 as well. The chain couples TRBV4-1 to TRBJ2-5, with TRBD2 as a possible D gene (6 bases). Germline values: CDR1 MGHRA, CDR2 YSYEKL. This CDR3 comprises 13 residues. Between the trimmed V and J ends, which lost 2 bases and 4 bases, there was a span of 8 bases. In nucleotides, the CDR3 is TGCGCCAGCAGCCAATTTAGCGGAGAGACCCAGTACTTC. Translated, it gives CASSQFSGETQYF.

This clone was picked up a small number of times. J is TRBJ1-1 and V is TRBV5-1, with a possible D match to TRBD1 (6 bases). This CDR3 is 13 amino acids long. The V end was cut by 3 bases, the J end by 7 bases, with 13 bases between. Germline CDR1 reads SGHRS; CDR2 reads YFSETQ. The CDR3, as DNA: TGCGCCAGCAGCTCACAGGGTTTCGGTGAAGCTTTCTTT. It yields the protein CASSSQGFGEAFF.

The CDR3 loop reads CASSEYPGGTEAFF. CDR3 sequence (DNA): TGTGCCAGCAGTGAATACCCTGGGGGCACTGAAGCTTTCTTT. The chain links TRBV25-1 to TRBJ1-1; tentatively, D is TRBD1 (5 bases). The CDR3 totals 14 residues. Germline CDR1 MGHDK, CDR2 SYGVNS. Deletions cut 0 bases from V and 4 bases from J, with 9 bases between.

This clone was counted a single time. This chain uses TRBV15 with TRBJ2-1, with a possible D match to TRBD2 (6 bases). Germline lookup yields CDR1 LNHNV and CDR2 YYDKDF (reference sequence). With 5 bases removed from V and 3 bases from J, the gap between germline ends came to 17 bases. CDR3 length: 16 amino acids. DNA of the CDR3: TGTGCCACCAGCGGCGGGATGGCACGTCGCTACAATGAGCAGTTCTTC. Translating gives CATSGGMARRYNEQFF.

The chain is built from TRBV5-6 and TRBJ2-5, with no clear D. In germline, CDR1 is SGHDT, CDR2 YYEEEE. The CDR3 runs 13 residues. Deletions cut 0 bases from V and 5 bases from J, with 8 bases between. The CDR3 DNA is TGTGCCAGCAGCTTGGGGGGTTGGGAGACCCAGTACTTC. Protein product: CASSLGGWETQYF.

The genes are TRBV28 and TRBJ2-6; the D is unclear. CDR3 size: 13 residues. The V end lost 9 bases, the J end lost 0 bases, and 6 bases lay between the germline ends. Per germline, CDR1 MDHEN and CDR2 SYDVKM. CDR3 in amino acids: CASEYSGANVLTF. CDR3 DNA sequence: TGTGCCAGTGAATACTCTGGGGCCAACGTCCTGACTTTC.

This clone has just a few counts. V is TRBV5-1 and J is TRBJ1-1; D gene uncertain. Trimming removed 3 bases at V and 1 base at J, with 10 bases between. The germline CDR1 and CDR2 sequences are SGHRS and YFSETQ. The CDR3 is 14 residues long. The CDR3 DNA is TGCGCCAGCAGCTCCGGGCCGGAGAACACTGAAGCTTTCTTT. As protein: CASSSGPENTEAFF.

CDR3 in DNA: TGTGCCACCGCGGAGGCGCAAGAGACCCAGTACTTC. Translated, it gives CATAEAQETQYF. The chain recombines TRBV6-6 with TRBJ2-5; maybe TRBD2 (5 bases). The CDR3 extends over 12 amino acids. Per the germline V gene, CDR1 is MNHNY and CDR2 is SVGAGI (reference sequence). Trimming removed 10 bases at V and 2 bases at J, with 11 bases between.

The V call is TRBV30, the J call TRBJ1-1; D gene unclear. Germline-derived CDR1 and CDR2 are GTSNPN and SVGIG (reference sequence). The CDR3 consists of 11 residues. Trimming took 1 base from V and 6 from J, leaving 6 bases between them. The CDR3 bases are TGTGCCTGGAGTGCCTACGCTGAAGCTTTCTTT. Translated: CAWSAYAEAFF.

V gene TRBV7-8 combines with J gene TRBJ1-5, with 9 bases fitting TRBD1. After removal of 3 bases from V and 6 bases from J, the junction contained 9 bases not matched to a gene. The germline V gene encodes CDR1 SGHVS and CDR2 FQNEAQ. The CDR3 has 16 residues. The CDR3 sequence is CASSLFDRGGVQPQHF. CDR3 bases: TGTGCCAGCAGCTTGTTTGACAGGGGGGGTGTTCAGCCCCAGCATTTT.

The V gene is TRBV9, the J gene TRBJ2-5, with TRBD2 matching over 9 bases. Losses at the gene ends were 2 bases for V and 4 bases for J; bases not matched to a gene: 3. The CDR3 totals 14 residues. Per germline, CDR1 SGDLS and CDR2 YYNGEE. Here the CDR3 DNA reads TGTGCCAGCAGCGTTGCGGGGGGGCCAGAGACCCAGTACTTC. This gives the protein CASSVAGGPETQYF.

The V gene is TRBV7-9, the J gene TRBJ1-2, with D possibly TRBD1 on 5 matching bases. This CDR3 is 12 amino acids long. Germline lookup yields CDR1 SEHNR and CDR2 FQNEAQ (reference sequence). With 5 bases removed from V and 5 bases from J, the gap between germline ends came to 9 bases. CDR3 sequence reads: CASSADSYGYTF. CDR3 nucleotides: TGTGCCAGCAGCGCCGACAGTTATGGCTACACCTTC.

This chain uses TRBV29-1 with TRBJ2-2; TRBD1 matches at 7 bases. V shed 3 bases, J shed 6 bases, and the junction held 10 bases outside the gene matches. The CDR3 covers 15 residues. In germline, CDR1 is SQVTM, CDR2 ANQGSEA. The CDR3, as DNA: TGCAGCGTTGAGTCGCGGCAGGGGGTCGCCGGGGAGCTGTTTTTT. Its protein is CSVESRQGVAGELFF.

The chain has TRBV11-2 and TRBJ2-1; the match to TRBD2 covers 13 bases. Per the germline V gene, CDR1 is SGHAT and CDR2 is FQNNGV. The V and J ends lost 5 bases and 7 bases, in that order; junction bases with no gene match: 8. This CDR3 region has 16 residues. For the CDR3, the DNA is TGTGCCAGCAGCCCTTGGCGGACTAGCGGGAGAAATGAGCAGTTCTTC. It yields the protein CASSPWRTSGRNEQFF. Full variable domain (outside the CDR3, taken from reference TRBV11-2 and TRBJ2-1): EAGVAQSPRYKIIEKRQSVAFWCNPISGHATLYWYQQILGQGPKLLIQFQNNGVVDDSQLPKDRFSAERLKGVDSTLKIQPAKLEDSAVYLCASSPWRTSGRNEQFFGPGTRLTVL.

This clone was seen once. This sequence joins TRBV4-2 and TRBJ2-1; 11 nucleotides align to TRBD2. Trimming removed 0 bases from V and 9 bases from J; junction bases left unmatched: 7. Germline CDR1 LGHNA, CDR2 YNFKEQ. The CDR3 loop spans 16 amino acids. The CDR3 DNA sequence: TGTGCCAGCAGCCAAGAATCTAGCGGGGGGCCCGGTGAGCAGTTCTTC. As protein: CASSQESSGGPGEQFF.

The CDR3 nucleotides are TGCGCCAGCAGCAGGACAGGGATTGAAGCTTTCTTT. It is translated as CASSRTGIEAFF. The gene calls are TRBV5-1 and TRBJ1-1, with 8 bases matching TRBD1. The junction had 3 bases not matched to a gene; V was cut back by 4 bases and J by 7 bases. The CDR3 length is 12 residues. Per the germline V gene, CDR1 is SGHRS and CDR2 is YFSETQ.

This clone was counted only a few times. This chain uses TRBV5-5 with TRBJ1-2; 7 bases are a match to TRBD1. Per the germline V gene, CDR1 is SGHKS and CDR2 is YYEKEE (reference sequence). There are 14 residues in the CDR3. The ends lost 0 bases at V and 7 bases at J; junction bases unmatched: 6. CDR3 loop: CASSLGLAGGGYTF. The CDR3 region has the DNA TGTGCCAGCAGCTTGGGACTAGCAGGGGGTGGCTACACCTTC.

The CDR3 here is CASSRGQLYTEAFF. The DNA of the CDR3 is TGCGCCAGCAGCAGGGGACAGCTTTACACTGAAGCTTTCTTT. This rearrangement joins TRBV5-1 to TRBJ1-1; 7 nucleotides match TRBD1. V shed 4 bases and J 3 bases; nucleotides not matched to a gene: 6. The CDR3 has 14 residues. CDR1 and CDR2 from the germline V gene are SGHRS and YFSETQ.

CDR3 nucleotide sequence: TGTGCCAGCAGCTCCGGTCCGTGGTCCTACGAGCAGTACTTC. This translates into CASSSGPWSYEQYF. V gene TRBV7-6 combines with J gene TRBJ2-7; no reliable D call. This CDR3 spans 14 amino acids. The V end was cut by 4 bases, the J end by 1 base, with 11 bases between. Germline CDR1 and CDR2: SGHVS and FNYEAQ.

V gene TRBV5-4 combines with J gene TRBJ1-2; D might be TRBD1 (6 bases). CDR3 length equals 14 residues. V was cut by 5 bases and J by 1 base, with 12 bases left in between. In germline, CDR1 is SGHNT, CDR2 YYREEE (reference sequence). As DNA, the CDR3 is TGTGCCAGCAGGTTACAGGGACTTAACTATGGCTACACCTTC. Its translation: CASRLQGLNYGYTF.

The rearrangement links TRBV28 to TRBJ2-7; tentative D call: TRBD2 (7 bases). This CDR3 contains 15 residues. Trimming stripped 6 bases from V and 4 bases from J, with 19 bases between. Per germline, CDR1 MDHEN and CDR2 SYDVKM. CDR3 DNA: TGTGCCAGCAGCCGGACGGGGGCGGGGGCTTACGAGCAGTACTTC. This codes for CASSRTGAGAYEQYF.

V usage is TRBV29-1 and J usage is TRBJ1-1; 11 bases line up with TRBD1. Losses at the gene ends were 7 bases for V and 2 bases for J; bases not matched to a gene: 3. This CDR3 has 13 amino acids. Germline V lookup: CDR1 SQVTM, CDR2 ANQGSEA. This CDR3 reads CSAGTGGNTEAFF. CDR3 DNA sequence: TGCAGCGCTGGGACAGGGGGAAACACTGAAGCTTTCTTT.